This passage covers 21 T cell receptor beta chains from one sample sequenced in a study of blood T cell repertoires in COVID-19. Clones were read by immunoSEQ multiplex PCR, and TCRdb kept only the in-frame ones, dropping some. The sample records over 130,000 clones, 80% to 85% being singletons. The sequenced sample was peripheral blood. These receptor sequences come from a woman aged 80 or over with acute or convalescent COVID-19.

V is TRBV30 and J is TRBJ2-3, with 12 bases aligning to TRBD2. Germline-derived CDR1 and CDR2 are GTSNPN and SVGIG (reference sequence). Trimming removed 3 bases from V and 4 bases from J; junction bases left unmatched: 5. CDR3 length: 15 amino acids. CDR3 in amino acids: CAWSALAGGADTQYF. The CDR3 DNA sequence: TGTGCCTGGAGCGCCCTAGCGGGAGGGGCAGATACGCAGTATTTT.

CDR3 bases: TGTGCCATCAGAGGGGGAATCTCTGGAAACACCATATATTTT. This gives the protein CAIRGGISGNTIYF. The chain joins TRBV10-3 to TRBJ1-3; D may be TRBD1 (6 bases). Germline V gives CDR1 ENHRY, CDR2 SYGVKD. CDR3 length equals 14 residues. V lost 6 bases to trimming and J lost 0 bases, with 9 bases between them.

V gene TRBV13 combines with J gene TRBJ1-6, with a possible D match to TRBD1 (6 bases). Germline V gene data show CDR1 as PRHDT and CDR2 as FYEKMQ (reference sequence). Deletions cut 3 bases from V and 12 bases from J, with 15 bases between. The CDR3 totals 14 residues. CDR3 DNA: TGTGCCAGCAGCTTGTCGGGACATTACCGACCCCTCCACTTT. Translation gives CASSLSGHYRPLHF.

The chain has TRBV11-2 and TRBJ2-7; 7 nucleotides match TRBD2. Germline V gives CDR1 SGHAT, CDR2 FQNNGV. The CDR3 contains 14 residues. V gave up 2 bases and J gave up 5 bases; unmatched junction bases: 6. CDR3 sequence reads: CASSLLIRGDEQYF. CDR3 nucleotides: TGTGCCAGCAGCTTATTAATCCGGGGGGACGAGCAGTACTTC. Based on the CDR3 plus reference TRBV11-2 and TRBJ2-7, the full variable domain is EAGVAQSPRYKIIEKRQSVAFWCNPISGHATLYWYQQILGQGPKLLIQFQNNGVVDDSQLPKDRFSAERLKGVDSTLKIQPAKLEDSAVYLCASSLLIRGDEQYFGPGTRLTVT.

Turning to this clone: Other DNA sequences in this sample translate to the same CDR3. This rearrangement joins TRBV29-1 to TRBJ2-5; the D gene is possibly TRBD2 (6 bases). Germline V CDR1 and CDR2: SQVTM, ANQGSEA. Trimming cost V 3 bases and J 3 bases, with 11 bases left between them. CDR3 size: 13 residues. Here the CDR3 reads CSVEEGGEETQYF. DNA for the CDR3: TGCAGCGTTGAGGAGGGTGGGGAAGAGACCCAGTACTTC. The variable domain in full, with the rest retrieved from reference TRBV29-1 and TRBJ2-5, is SAVISQKPSRDICQRGTSLTIQCQVDSQVTMMFWYRQQPGQSLTLIATANQGSEATYESGFVIDKFPISRPNLTFSTLTVSNMSPEDSSIYLCSVEEGGEETQYFGPGTRLLVL.

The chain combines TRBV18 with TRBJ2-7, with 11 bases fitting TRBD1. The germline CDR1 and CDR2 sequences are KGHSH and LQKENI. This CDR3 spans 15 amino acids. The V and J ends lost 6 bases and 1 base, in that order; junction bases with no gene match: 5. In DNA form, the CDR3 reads TGTGCCAGCTCGCTAGGACAGGGGGCTTCCTACGAGCAGTACTTC. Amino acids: CASSLGQGASYEQYF.

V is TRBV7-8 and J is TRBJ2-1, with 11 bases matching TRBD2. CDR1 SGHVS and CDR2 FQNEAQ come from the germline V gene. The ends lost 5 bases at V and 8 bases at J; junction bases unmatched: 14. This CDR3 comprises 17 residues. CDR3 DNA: TGTGCCAGCAGCCCGAAACCGACTAGCGGGGTTTACGATGAGCAGTTCTTC. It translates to CASSPKPTSGVYDEQFF.

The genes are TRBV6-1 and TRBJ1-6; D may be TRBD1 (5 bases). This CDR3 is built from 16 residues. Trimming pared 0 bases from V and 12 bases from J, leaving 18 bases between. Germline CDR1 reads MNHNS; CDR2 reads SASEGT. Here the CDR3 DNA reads TGTGCCAGCAGTGAAGCGCAGGGCTCATCACGGGTACCCCTCCACTTT. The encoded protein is CASSEAQGSSRVPLHF.

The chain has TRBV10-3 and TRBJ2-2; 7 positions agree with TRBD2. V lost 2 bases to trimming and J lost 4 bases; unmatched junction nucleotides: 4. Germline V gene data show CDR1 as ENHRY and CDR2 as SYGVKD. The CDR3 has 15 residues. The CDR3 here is CAISEVGRRTGELFF. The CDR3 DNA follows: TGTGCCATCAGTGAGGTCGGGAGGCGCACCGGGGAGCTGTTTTTT.

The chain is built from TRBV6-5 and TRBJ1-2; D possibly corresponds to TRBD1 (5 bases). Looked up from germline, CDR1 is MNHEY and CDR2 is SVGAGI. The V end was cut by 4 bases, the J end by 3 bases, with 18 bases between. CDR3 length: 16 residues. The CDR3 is CASSWPLLGGDYGYTF. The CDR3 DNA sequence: TGTGCCAGCAGTTGGCCCCTGTTGGGGGGGGACTATGGCTACACCTTC.

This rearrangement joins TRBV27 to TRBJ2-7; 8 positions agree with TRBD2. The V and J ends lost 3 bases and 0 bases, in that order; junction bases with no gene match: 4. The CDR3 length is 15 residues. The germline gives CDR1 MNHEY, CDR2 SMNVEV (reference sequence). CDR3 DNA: TGTGCCAGCAGTTTGGGCGGGAGGTCCTCCTACGAGCAGTACTTC. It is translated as CASSLGGRSSYEQYF.

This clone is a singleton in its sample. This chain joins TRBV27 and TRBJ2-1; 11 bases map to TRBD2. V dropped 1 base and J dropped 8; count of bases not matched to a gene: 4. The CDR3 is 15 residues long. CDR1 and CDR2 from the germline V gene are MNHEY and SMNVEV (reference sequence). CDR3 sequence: CASSLYTSGGDEQFF. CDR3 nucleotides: TGTGCCAGCAGTTTATATACTAGCGGGGGAGATGAGCAGTTCTTC.

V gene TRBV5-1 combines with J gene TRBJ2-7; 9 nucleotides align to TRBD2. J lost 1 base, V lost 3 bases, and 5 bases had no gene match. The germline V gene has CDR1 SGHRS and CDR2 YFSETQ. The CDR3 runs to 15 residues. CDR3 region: CASSSTSGRSYEQYF. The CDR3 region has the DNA TGCGCCAGCAGCTCCACTAGCGGGCGGTCCTACGAGCAGTACTTC.

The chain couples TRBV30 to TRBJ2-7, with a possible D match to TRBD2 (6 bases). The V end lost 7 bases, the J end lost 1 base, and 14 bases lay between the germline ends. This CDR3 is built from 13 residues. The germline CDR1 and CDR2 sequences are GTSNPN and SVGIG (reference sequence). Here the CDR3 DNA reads TGTGCCTCCCGTGGGAGGACTTCCTACGAGCAGTACTTC. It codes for CASRGRTSYEQYF.

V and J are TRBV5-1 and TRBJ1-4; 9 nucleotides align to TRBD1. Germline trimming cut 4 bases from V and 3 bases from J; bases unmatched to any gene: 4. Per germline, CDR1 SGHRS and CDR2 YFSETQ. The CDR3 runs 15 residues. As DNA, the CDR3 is TGCGCCAGCAGCATTGACAGGGGGGCTAATGAAAAACTGTTTTTT. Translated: CASSIDRGANEKLFF.

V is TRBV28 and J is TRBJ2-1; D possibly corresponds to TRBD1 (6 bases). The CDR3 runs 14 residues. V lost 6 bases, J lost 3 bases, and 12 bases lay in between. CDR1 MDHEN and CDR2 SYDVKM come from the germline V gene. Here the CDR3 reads CASSPRTDYNEQFF. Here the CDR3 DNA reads TGTGCCAGCAGCCCACGGACAGACTACAATGAGCAGTTCTTC.

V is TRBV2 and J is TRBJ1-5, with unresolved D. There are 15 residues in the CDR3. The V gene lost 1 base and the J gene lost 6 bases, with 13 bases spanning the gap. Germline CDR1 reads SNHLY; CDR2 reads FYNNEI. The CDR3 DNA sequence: TGTGCCAGCAGTGAAGTTGGGTTCTCGGGTCAGCCCCAGCATTTT. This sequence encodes CASSEVGFSGQPQHF.

In DNA, the CDR3 is TGTGCCAGCAGCCATTCTGGGGGGAATGAGCAGTTCTTC. Amino acid sequence: CASSHSGGNEQFF. The chain has TRBV16 and TRBJ2-1, with D possibly being TRBD2 (6 bases). The CDR3 runs to 13 residues. Deletions cut 3 bases from V and 7 bases from J, with 10 bases between. Germline V lookup: CDR1 KGHSY, CDR2 FQNENV.

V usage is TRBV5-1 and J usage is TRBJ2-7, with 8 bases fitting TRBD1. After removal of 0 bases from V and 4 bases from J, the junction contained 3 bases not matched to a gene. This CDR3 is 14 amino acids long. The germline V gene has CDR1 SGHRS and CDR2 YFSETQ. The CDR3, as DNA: TGCGCCAGCAGCTTGGCCGGGACAGGATACGAGCAGTACTTC. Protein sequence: CASSLAGTGYEQYF.

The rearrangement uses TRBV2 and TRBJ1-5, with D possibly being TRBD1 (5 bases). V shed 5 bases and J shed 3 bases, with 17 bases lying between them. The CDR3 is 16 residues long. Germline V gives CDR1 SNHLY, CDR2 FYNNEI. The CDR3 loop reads CASSPRWGVSNQPQHF. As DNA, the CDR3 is TGTGCCAGCAGTCCACGCTGGGGGGTCTCCAATCAGCCCCAGCATTTT.

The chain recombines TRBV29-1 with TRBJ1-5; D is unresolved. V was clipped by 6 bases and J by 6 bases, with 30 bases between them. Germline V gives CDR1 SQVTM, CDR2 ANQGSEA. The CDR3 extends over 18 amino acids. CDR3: CSVEIFYRAYRYAQPQHF. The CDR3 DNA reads TGCAGCGTCGAAATATTTTATCGTGCCTATCGGTACGCTCAGCCCCAGCATTTT. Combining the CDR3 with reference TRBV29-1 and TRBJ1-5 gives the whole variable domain SAVISQKPSRDICQRGTSLTIQCQVDSQVTMMFWYRQQPGQSLTLIATANQGSEATYESGFVIDKFPISRPNLTFSTLTVSNMSPEDSSIYLCSVEIFYRAYRYAQPQHFGDGTRLSIL.